This section outlines one TCR beta chain sequence together with its context. The CDR3 runs 14 residues. V lost 1 base, J lost 5 bases, and 6 bases stayed unmatched. Germline assignment: CDR1 DFQATT and CDR2 SNEGSKA (reference sequence). The sample comes from a study of blood T cells in healthy people across ages. Primed by a sample-barcoded 5' primer and a J-beta primer mix, a second PCR proceeded for 7 to 11 cycles. TCRdb reprocessed the 5' RACE reads with MiXCR, giving one entry per CDR3 protein. The sample yields over 600,000 distinct CDR3 sequences, 46% seen once. The rearrangement uses TRBV20-1 and TRBJ2-5; 8 bases match TRBD1. Specimen: blood. This receptor was taken from an older man in good health. CDR3 in amino acids: CSARGGTGGETQYF. CDR3 nucleotide sequence: TGCAGTGCTAGAGGAGGAACAGGGGGTGAGACCCAGTACTTC.